This TCR beta chain was recovered during a study of T cell responses to AZD1222 COVID-19 vaccine. Repertoires were generated with immunoSEQ multiplex PCR, while TCRdb's copy carries only in-frame clones and drops some. The data hold 200,000 or so clones, with 90% observed a single time. The study's findings and limits: White British people made up most donors, females outnumbered males, and clonal diversity was possibly underestimated.

The V end was cut by 6 bases, the J end by 9 bases, with 23 bases between. The CDR3 length is 15 residues. Germline V gene sequence: CDR1 MNHEY, CDR2 SMNVEV (reference sequence). Of note for this clone: Its antigen is not known.

Sequencing was performed on peripheral blood, taken on day 0 of AZD1222 vaccination. The clonotype comes from an adult in good health. The V and J genes are TRBV27 and TRBJ1-2; D is undetermined. The CDR3 region has the DNA TGTGCCAGCAGCAGAACTCTAGGCGCCCTATTTAGCTACACCTTC. Translating gives CASSRTLGALFSYTF.